The source of this T cell receptor (beta chain) is a study of CD8 T cells in Susac syndrome. An amount of RNA that ranged from roughly 0.5 to 1 ug was reverse transcribed with random hexamers. TCRdb reprocessed the immunoSEQ multiplex PCR reads via MiXCR and lists one record per CDR3 protein. The data show about 440,000 distinct CDR3 sequences, approximately 85% seen once. Sequencing was done on a sample of CD8+ T cells from PBMCs. This receptor was obtained from a human donor with multiple sclerosis.

Here the CDR3 reads CASSQTRDYVPGELFF. CDR3 bases: TGTGCCAGCAGCCAGACCCGGGACTATGTCCCCGGGGAGCTGTTTTTT. This rearrangement joins TRBV12-3 or TRBV12-4 to TRBJ2-2; 7 bases align to TRBD2. The CDR3 runs 16 residues. Losses at the gene ends were 6 bases for V and 6 bases for J; bases not matched to a gene: 13.